The present entry profiles one T cell receptor beta chain with its context. Its antigen remains unknown. This sample is drawn from a study of OX40 agonist ivuxolimab in advanced cancers. Looking at the study overall: Checkpoint inhibitors had been given previously to over 30% of patients. Partial responses occurred in three patients (one hepatocellular carcinoma, two cutaneous melanoma).

The repertoire was sequenced with immunoSEQ multiplex PCR; TCRdb's copy has only in-frame clones and lacks some. The sample holds tens of thousands of clones, approximately 89% seen once. The CDR3 runs 13 residues. The V gene's germline CDR1 is SGHTA and CDR2 FQGNSA. Between the trimmed V and J ends, which lost 0 bases and 4 bases, there was a span of 5 bases. Study results and limitations: At doses 0.1 to 3.0 mg/kg, CD4+ and CD8+ clones expanded.

This clonotype was obtained from an adult with an advanced solid tumor such as melanoma, head and neck, liver or kidney cancer. V and J are TRBV7-2 and TRBJ2-3, with D maybe TRBD2 (5 bases). Source: CD4+ or CD8+ T cells sorted from blood, taken in a trial of the OX40 agonist ivuxolimab. This CDR3 reads CASSLAGADTQYF. The DNA for the CDR3 is TGTGCCAGCAGCTTAGCCGGGGCAGATACGCAGTATTTT.